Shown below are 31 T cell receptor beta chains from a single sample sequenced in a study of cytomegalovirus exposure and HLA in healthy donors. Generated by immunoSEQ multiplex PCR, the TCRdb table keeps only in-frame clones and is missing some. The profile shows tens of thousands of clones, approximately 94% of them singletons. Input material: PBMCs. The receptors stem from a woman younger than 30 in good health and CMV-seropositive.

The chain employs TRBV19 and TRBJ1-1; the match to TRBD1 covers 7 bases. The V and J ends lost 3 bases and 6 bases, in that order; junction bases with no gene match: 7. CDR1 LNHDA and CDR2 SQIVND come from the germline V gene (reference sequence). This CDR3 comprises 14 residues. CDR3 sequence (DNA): TGTGCCAGTAGTATGGACAGGAGGGGCTCTGAAGCTTTCTTT. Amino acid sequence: CASSMDRRGSEAFF.

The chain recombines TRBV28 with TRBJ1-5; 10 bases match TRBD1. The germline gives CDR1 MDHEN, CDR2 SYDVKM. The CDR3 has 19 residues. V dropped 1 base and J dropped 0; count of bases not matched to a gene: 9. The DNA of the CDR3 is TGTGCCAGCAGTTTATTTGGGGACAGGGGCCGGTATAGCAATCAGCCCCAGCATTTT. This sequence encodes CASSLFGDRGRYSNQPQHF.

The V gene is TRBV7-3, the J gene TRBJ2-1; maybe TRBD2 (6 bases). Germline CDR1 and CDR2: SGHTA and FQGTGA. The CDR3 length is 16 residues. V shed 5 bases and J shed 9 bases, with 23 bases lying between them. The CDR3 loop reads CASSPNAGTVISEQFF. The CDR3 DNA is TGTGCCAGCAGCCCAAATGCGGGGACGGTGATTAGTGAGCAGTTCTTC. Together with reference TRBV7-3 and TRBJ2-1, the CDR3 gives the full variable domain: GAGVSQTPSNKVTEKGKYVELRCDPISGHTALYWYRQSLGQGPEFLIYFQGTGAADDSGLPNDRFFAVRPEGSVSTLKIQRTERGDSAVYLCASSPNAGTVISEQFFGPGTRLTVL.

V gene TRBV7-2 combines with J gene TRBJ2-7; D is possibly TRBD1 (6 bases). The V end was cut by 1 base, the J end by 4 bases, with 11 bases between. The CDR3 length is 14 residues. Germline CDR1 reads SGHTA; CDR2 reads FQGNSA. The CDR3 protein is CASSLVWTAYEQYF. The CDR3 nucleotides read TGTGCCAGCAGCTTAGTTTGGACAGCTTACGAGCAGTACTTC.

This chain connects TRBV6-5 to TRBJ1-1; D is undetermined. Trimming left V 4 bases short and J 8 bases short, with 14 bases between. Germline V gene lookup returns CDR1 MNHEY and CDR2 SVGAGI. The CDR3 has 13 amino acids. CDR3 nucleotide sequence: TGTGCCAGCAGTTTGGGTCGGGGAACCGAAGCTTTCTTT. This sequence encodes CASSLGRGTEAFF.

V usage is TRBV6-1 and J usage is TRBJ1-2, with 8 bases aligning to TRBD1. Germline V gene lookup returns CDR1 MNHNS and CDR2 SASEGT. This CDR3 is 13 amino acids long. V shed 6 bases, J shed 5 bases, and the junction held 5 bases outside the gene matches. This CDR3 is CASSHGQGYGYTF. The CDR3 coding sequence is TGTGCCAGCAGCCACGGACAGGGTTATGGCTACACCTTC.

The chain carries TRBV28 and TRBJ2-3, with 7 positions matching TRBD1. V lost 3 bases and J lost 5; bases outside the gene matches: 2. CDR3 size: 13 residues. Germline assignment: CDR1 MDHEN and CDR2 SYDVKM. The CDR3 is CASSLTGRDTQYF. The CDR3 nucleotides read TGTGCCAGCAGTTTGACAGGGCGAGATACGCAGTATTTT. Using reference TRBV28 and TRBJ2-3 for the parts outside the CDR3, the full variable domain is DVKVTQSSRYLVKRTGEKVFLECVQDMDHENMFWYRQDPGLGLRLIYFSYDVKMKEKGDIPEGYSVSREKKERFSLILESASTNQTSMYLCASSLTGRDTQYFGPGTRLTVL.

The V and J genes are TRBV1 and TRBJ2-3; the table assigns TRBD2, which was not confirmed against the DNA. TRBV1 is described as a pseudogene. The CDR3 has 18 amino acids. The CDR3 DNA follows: TGCACCAGCAGCCAACCTTATAGCGGGAGGGGTAGCACAGATACGCAGTATTTT. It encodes CTSSQPYSGRGSTDTQYF.

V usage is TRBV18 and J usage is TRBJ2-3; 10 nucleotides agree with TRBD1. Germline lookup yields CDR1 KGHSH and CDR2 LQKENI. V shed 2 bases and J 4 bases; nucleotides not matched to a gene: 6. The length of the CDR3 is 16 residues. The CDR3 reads CASSPSRDRGSDTQYF. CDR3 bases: TGTGCCAGCTCACCAAGCCGGGACAGGGGATCAGATACGCAGTATTTT. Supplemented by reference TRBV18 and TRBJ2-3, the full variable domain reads NAGVMQNPRHLVRRRGQEARLRCSPMKGHSHVYWYRQLPEEGLKFMVYLQKENIIDESGMPKERFSAEFPKEGPSILRIQQVVRGDSAAYFCASSPSRDRGSDTQYFGPGTRLTVL.

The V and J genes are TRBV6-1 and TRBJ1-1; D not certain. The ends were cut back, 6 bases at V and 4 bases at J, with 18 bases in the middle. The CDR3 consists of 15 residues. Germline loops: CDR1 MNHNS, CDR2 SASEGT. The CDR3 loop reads CASSHLVGSFTEAFF. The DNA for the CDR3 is TGTGCCAGCAGCCACTTGGTCGGGTCGTTCACTGAAGCTTTCTTT.

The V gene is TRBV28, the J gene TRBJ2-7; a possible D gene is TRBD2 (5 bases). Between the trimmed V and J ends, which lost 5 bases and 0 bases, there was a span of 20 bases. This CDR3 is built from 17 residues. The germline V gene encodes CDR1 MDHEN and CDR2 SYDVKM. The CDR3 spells CASSPSSLGRGSYEQYF. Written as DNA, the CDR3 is TGTGCCAGCAGTCCTTCTTCCCTAGGGAGAGGCTCCTACGAGCAGTACTTC.

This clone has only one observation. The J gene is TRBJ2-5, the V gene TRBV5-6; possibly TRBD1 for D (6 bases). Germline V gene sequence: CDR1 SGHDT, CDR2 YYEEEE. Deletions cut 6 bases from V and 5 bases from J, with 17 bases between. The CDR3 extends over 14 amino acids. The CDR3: CASISWGLHETQYF. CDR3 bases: TGTGCCAGCATCTCGTGGGGGCTGCACGAGACCCAGTACTTC.

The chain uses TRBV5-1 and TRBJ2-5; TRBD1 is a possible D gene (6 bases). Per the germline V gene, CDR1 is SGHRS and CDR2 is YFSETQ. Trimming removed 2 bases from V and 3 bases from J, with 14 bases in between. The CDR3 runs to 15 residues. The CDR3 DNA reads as TGCGCCAGCAGCTTTCCGACAGGTTACGAAGAGACCCAGTACTTC. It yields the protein CASSFPTGYEETQYF. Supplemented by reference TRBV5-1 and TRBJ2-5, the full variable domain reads KAGVTQTPRYLIKTRGQQVTLSCSPISGHRSVSWYQQTPGQGLQFLFEYFSETQRNKGNFPGRFSGRQFSNSRSEMNVSTLELGDSALYLCASSFPTGYEETQYFGPGTRLLVL.

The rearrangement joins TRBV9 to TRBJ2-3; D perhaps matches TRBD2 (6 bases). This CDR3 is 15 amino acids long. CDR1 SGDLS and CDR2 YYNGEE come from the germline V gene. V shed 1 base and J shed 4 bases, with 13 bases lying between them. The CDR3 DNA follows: TGTGCCAGCAGCGTAACTAGCTCAAAAGCAGATACGCAGTATTTT. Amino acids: CASSVTSSKADTQYF.

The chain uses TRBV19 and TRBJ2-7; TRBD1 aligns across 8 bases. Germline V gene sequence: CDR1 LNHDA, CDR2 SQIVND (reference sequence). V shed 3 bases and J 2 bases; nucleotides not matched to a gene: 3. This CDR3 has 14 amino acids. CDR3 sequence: CASSIGTGTYEQYF. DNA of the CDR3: TGTGCCAGTAGTATTGGGACAGGAACCTACGAGCAGTACTTC.

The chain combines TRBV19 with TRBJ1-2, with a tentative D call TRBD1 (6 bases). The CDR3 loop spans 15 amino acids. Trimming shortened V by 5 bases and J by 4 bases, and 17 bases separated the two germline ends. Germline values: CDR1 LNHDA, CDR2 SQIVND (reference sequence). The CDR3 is CASSLVPTGSYGYTF. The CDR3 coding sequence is TGTGCCAGTAGTCTAGTCCCCACAGGGTCCTATGGCTACACCTTC.

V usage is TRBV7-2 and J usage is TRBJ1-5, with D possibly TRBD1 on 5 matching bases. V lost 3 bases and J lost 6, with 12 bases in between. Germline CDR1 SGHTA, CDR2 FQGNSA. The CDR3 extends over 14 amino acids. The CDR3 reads CASSFQGMGQPQHF. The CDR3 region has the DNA TGTGCCAGCAGCTTCCAGGGAATGGGTCAGCCCCAGCATTTT.

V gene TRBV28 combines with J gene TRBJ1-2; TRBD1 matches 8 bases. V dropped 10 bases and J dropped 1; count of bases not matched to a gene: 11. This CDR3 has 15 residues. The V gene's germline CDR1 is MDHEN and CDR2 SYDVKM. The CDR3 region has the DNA TGTGCCACCACAGGGGGAGGATTATTTAACTATGGCTACACCTTC. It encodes CATTGGGLFNYGYTF.

Here the CDR3 reads CASSPAQGRGEQYF. DNA for the CDR3: TGTGCCAGCAGCCCAGCCCAGGGTCGAGGCGAGCAGTACTTC. This chain links TRBV9 with TRBJ2-7; tentatively, D is TRBD1 (5 bases). The CDR3 totals 14 residues. Germline V CDR1 and CDR2: SGDLS, YYNGEE. V was pared by 4 bases and J by 6 bases, with 17 bases between.

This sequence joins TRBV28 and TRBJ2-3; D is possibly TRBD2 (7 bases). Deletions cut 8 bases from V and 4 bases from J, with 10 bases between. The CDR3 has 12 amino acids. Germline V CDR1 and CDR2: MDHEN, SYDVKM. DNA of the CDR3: TGTGCCAGCCGGGGGGCCCCAGATACGCAGTATTTT. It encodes CASRGAPDTQYF.

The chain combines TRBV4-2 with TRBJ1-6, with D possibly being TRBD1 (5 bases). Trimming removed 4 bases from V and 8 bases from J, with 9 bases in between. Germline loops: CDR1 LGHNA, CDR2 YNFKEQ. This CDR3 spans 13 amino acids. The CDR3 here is CASSRPTDSPLHF. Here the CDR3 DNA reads TGTGCCAGCAGCCGACCGACAGATTCACCCCTCCACTTT.

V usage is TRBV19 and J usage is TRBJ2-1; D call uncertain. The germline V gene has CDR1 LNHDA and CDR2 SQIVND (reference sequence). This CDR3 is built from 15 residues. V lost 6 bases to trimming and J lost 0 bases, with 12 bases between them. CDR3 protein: CASSMAADSYNEQFF. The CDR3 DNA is TGTGCCAGTAGCATGGCGGCGGACTCCTACAATGAGCAGTTCTTC.

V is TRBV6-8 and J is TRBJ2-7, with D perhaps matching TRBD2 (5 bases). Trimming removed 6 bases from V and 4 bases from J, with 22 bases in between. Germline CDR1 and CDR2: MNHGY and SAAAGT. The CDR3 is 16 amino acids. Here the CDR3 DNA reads TGTGCCAGCAGCCTGCCCTCAGAGGGATTCTCATACGAGCAGTACTTC. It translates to CASSLPSEGFSYEQYF.

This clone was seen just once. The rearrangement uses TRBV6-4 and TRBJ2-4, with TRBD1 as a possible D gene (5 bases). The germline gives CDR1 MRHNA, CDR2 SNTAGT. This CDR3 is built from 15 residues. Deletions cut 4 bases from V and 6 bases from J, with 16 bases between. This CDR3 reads CASSADGALGNIQYF. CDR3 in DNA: TGTGCCAGCAGTGCGGATGGGGCTTTGGGAAACATTCAGTACTTC.

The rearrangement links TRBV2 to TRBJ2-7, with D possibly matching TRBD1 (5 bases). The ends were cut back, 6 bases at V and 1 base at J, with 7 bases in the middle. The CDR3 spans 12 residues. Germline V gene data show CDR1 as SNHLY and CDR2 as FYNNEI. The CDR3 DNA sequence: TGTGCCAGCAGGGACACATCCTACGAGCAGTACTTC. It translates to CASRDTSYEQYF.

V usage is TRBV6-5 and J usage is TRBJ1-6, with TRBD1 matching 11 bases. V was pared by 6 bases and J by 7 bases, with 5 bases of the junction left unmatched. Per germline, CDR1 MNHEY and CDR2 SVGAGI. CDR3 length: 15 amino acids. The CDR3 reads CASSRGTGGNSPLHF. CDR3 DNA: TGTGCCAGCAGCCGCGGGACAGGGGGGAATTCACCCCTCCACTTT.

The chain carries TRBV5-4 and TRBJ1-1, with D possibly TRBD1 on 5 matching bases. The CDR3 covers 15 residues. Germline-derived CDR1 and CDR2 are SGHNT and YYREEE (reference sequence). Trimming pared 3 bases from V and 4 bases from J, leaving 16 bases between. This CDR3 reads CASSSSRGVGTEAFF. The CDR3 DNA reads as TGTGCCAGCAGCTCTTCGCGGGGCGTGGGCACTGAAGCTTTCTTT.

The CDR3 nucleotides read TGTGCCAGCATGGACAGGGGGAATGAAAAACTGTTTTTT. Protein product: CASMDRGNEKLFF. The rearrangement joins TRBV6-1 to TRBJ1-4, with 10 bases lining up with TRBD1. After removal of 7 bases from V and 5 bases from J, the junction contained 1 base not matched to a gene. The CDR3 is made up of 13 amino acids. Germline V gene data show CDR1 as MNHNS and CDR2 as SASEGT.

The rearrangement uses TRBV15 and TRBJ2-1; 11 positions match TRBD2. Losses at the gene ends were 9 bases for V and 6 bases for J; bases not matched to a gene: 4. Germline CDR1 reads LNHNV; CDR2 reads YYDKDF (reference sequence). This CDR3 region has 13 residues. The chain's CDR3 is CATTSGRGNEQFF. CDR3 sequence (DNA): TGTGCCACTACTAGCGGGAGAGGCAATGAGCAGTTCTTC.

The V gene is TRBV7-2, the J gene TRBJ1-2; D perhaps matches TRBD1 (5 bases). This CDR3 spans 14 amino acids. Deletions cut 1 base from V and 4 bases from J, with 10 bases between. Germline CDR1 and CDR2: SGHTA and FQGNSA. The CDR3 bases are TGTGCCAGCAGCTTAGACAGGCCTTCCTATGGCTACACCTTC. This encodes CASSLDRPSYGYTF.

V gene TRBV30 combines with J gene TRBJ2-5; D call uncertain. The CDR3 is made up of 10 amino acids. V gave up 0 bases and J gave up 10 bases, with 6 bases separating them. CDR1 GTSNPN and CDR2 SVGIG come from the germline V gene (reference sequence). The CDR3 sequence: CAWSVRDQYF. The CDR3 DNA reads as TGTGCCTGGAGTGTACGCGACCAGTACTTC.